This TCR beta chain appears in the sequencing data of a study of tumor and adjacent non-tumor tissue in lung cancer. This clonotype was found once. The library came from three nested PCR rounds adapted from ARM-PCR protocols. TCRdb ran MiXCR on the multiplex PCR reads and lists one entry per CDR3 protein. The sample shows roughly 200,000 distinct CDR3 sequences, around 71% of them seen only once. No cell sorting was done before RNA was extracted from the tissue. This CDR3 comprises 13 residues. The V end was cut by 7 bases, the J end by 7 bases, with 16 bases between. Germline V gene lookup returns CDR1 MNHEY and CDR2 SVGEGT.

Sequenced material: lung tumor tissue. The chain employs TRBV6-2 or TRBV6-3 and TRBJ1-2; tentative D call: TRBD1 (6 bases). This TCR was sampled from a man aged 55 to 70 with non-small cell lung cancer. CDR3 residues: CASTFGQSPGYTF. In DNA, the CDR3 is TGTGCCAGCACTTTCGGACAGTCTCCTGGCTACACCTTC.